This TCR beta chain stems from a study of chemoradiotherapy in HPV16-positive cancers. Libraries were prepared by immunoSEQ multiplex PCR; TCRdb keeps only in-frame clonotypes and omits some of them. The data show tens of thousands of clones, with approximately 84% seen just once and roughly 6% held by the top ten. On this clone itself: Its matching antigen is unknown.

Samples were taken several times over chemoradiotherapy. Per the germline V gene, CDR1 is MNHNY and CDR2 is SVGAGI (reference sequence). The CDR3 is 13 amino acids. V lost 2 bases and J 8 bases, leaving 10 bases between the germline ends. Study-wide results and caveats: Only a couple of HPV16-positive patients supplied the functional HPV-specificity definition. Candidate HPV-specific clones and E7-related TCR motifs grew in tumor during treatment.

This chain joins TRBV6-6 and TRBJ1-3; D not certain. The input for sequencing was blood, taken from a patient who underwent chemoradiotherapy. The receptor comes from a human donor with HPV-associated anogenital cancer. The DNA for the CDR3 is TGTGCCAGCAGTTACAGGGCCGTGGACACCATATATTTT. This codes for CASSYRAVDTIYF.